This T cell receptor (beta chain) was sequenced in a study of spatial heterogeneity in lung cancer. Germline lookup yields CDR1 MNHEY and CDR2 SVGEGT. V was shortened by 0 bases and J by 0 bases, with 12 bases between the two germline ends. The CDR3 loop spans 17 amino acids. A unique molecular identifier was attached to every TCR cDNA molecule. TCRdb re-called the 5' RACE reads with MiXCR, one entry per CDR3 protein. The sample lists some 8,900 distinct CDR3 sequences, 4.5% occurring once. This clonotype came up many times. Stated time point: sample taken at primary tumor resection. Whole RNA, isolated from tumor, nontumor lung or frozen PBMC, was sequenced without prior sorting.

This specimen consisted of PBMCs, obtained at surgery. This TCR came from a male donor with early-stage non-small cell lung cancer. The rearrangement uses TRBV6-2 or TRBV6-3 and TRBJ2-4; D is ambiguous. The CDR3 protein is CASSYSRPRLAKNIQYF. In DNA form, the CDR3 reads TGTGCCAGCAGTTACTCTAGACCGCGACTAGCCAAAAACATTCAGTACTTC.